This T cell receptor beta chain was recovered during a study of lymphopenia after photon versus proton radiotherapy. TCRdb's table, derived via immunoSEQ multiplex PCR, lists solely in-frame clones and lacks some. The sample shows over 50,000 clones, approximately 86% of them seen only once. CDR1 and CDR2 from the germline V gene are MNHEY and SMNVEV (reference sequence). V was pared by 3 bases and J by 7 bases, with 11 bases of the junction left unmatched. CDR3 length equals 17 residues. The specimen comprised peripheral blood, sampled from a patient treated with photon-based radiotherapy. The origin of this receptor is a middle-aged man with gastric cancer. The chain is built from TRBV27 and TRBJ1-6; 8 nucleotides match TRBD1. CDR3 amino acids: CASSFTTAQGVNSPLHF. The DNA of the CDR3 is TGTGCCAGCAGTTTCACCACCGCACAGGGGGTCAATTCACCCCTCCACTTT.